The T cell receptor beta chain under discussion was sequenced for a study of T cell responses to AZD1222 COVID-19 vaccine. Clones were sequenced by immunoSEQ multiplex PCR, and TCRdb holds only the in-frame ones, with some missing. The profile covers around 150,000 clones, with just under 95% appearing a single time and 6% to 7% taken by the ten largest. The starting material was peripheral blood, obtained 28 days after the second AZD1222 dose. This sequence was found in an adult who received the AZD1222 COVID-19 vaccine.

The CDR3 sequence: CASSPRELLLNTEAFF. In nucleotides, the CDR3 is TGTGCCAGCAGCCCGAGGGAGTTACTCTTGAACACTGAAGCTTTCTTT. This chain links TRBV5-4 with TRBJ1-1, with no clear D. CDR1 and CDR2 from the germline V gene are SGHNT and YYREEE (reference sequence). The CDR3 extends over 16 amino acids. Trimming cost V 4 bases and J 0 bases, with 16 bases left between them.